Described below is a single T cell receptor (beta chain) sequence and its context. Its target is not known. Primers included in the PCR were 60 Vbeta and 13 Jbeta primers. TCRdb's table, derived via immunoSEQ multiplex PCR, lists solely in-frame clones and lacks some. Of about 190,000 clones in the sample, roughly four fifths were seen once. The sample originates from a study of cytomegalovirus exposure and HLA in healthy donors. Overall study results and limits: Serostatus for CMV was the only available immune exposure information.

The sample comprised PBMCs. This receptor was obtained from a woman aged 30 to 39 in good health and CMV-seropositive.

This CDR3 reads CAISESGLAGAEQFF. CDR3 nucleotide sequence: TGTGCCATCAGTGAGTCGGGGTTAGCGGGGGCTGAGCAGTTCTTC. The gene calls are TRBV10-3 and TRBJ2-1; 9 nucleotides align to TRBD2. Germline assignment: CDR1 ENHRY and CDR2 SYGVKD. CDR3 length equals 15 residues. Trimming cost V 0 bases and J 9 bases; bases outside gene matches: 6.